Listed here are 21 T cell receptor beta chains from one sample, sequenced in a study of cytomegalovirus exposure and HLA in healthy donors. PCR was performed using 60 Vbeta and 13 Jbeta primers. The method was immunoSEQ multiplex PCR; TCRdb's version includes in-frame clones alone and lacks a portion of them. The repertoire consists of about 120,000 clones, with around 85% occurring once and the leading ten covering less than 2.5%. Sample: PBMCs. Receptors were obtained from a man under 40 in good health and CMV-seronegative.

This clone was seen more than once but under ten times. V gene TRBV10-3 combines with J gene TRBJ1-2, with D unclear. Germline-derived CDR1 and CDR2 are ENHRY and SYGVKD. The CDR3 is 13 residues long. Trimming removed 3 bases from V and 4 bases from J, with 9 bases in between. The CDR3 spells CAISEIGLYGYTF. The CDR3 nucleotides read TGTGCCATCAGTGAAATTGGGCTCTATGGCTACACCTTC.

This chain links TRBV5-6 with TRBJ1-3; D is ambiguous. Per germline, CDR1 SGHDT and CDR2 YYEEEE. The V gene lost 3 bases and the J gene lost 0 bases, with 16 bases spanning the gap. The CDR3 consists of 17 residues. CDR3 amino acids: CASSYVVSGSSGNTIYF. The CDR3, as DNA: TGTGCCAGCAGCTACGTCGTCTCGGGGAGCTCTGGAAACACCATATATTTT.

The genes are TRBV11-2 and TRBJ2-1; TRBD1 matches at 10 bases. This CDR3 spans 15 amino acids. Germline V gene data show CDR1 as SGHAT and CDR2 as FQNNGV. The ends lost 1 base at V and 7 bases at J; junction bases unmatched: 4. The DNA for the CDR3 is TGTGCCAGCAGCTTAGGACAGGGGGCGGAAAATGAGCAGTTCTTC. Its translation: CASSLGQGAENEQFF.

V and J are TRBV4-3 and TRBJ2-5; 12 nucleotides align to TRBD2. V gave up 3 bases and J gave up 5 bases; unmatched junction bases: 7. The germline CDR1 and CDR2 sequences are LGHNA and YSLEER. This CDR3 has 16 amino acids. The CDR3 DNA follows: TGCGCCAGCAGCCAGGCTAGCGGGGGGGCCCGTGAGACCCAGTACTTC. It is translated as CASSQASGGARETQYF.

This chain uses TRBV10-2 with TRBJ2-1; 9 bases line up with TRBD1. Germline V lookup: CDR1 WSHSY, CDR2 SAAADI. V dropped 4 bases and J dropped 4; count of bases not matched to a gene: 8. The CDR3 totals 16 residues. CDR3 residues: CASSVEGQGGYNEQFF. The CDR3 DNA reads TGCGCCAGCAGTGTGGAGGGACAGGGTGGTTACAATGAGCAGTTCTTC.

This sequence joins TRBV5-1 and TRBJ2-1; D is possibly TRBD2 (6 bases). V was pared by 1 base and J by 9 bases, with 8 bases between. The CDR3 is 12 residues long. Germline CDR1 and CDR2: SGHRS and YFSETQ. CDR3 sequence: CASSLLGGEQFF. The CDR3 nucleotides are TGCGCCAGCAGCTTGTTGGGAGGTGAGCAGTTCTTC.

In this sample, this clone turned up once. The V and J genes are TRBV4-2 and TRBJ2-7, with 9 bases aligning to TRBD1. Germline trimming cut 4 bases from V and 0 bases from J; bases unmatched to any gene: 4. Germline V gene data show CDR1 as LGHNA and CDR2 as YNFKEQ. This CDR3 spans 15 amino acids. CDR3 loop: CASSLDRGSSYEQYF. In DNA, the CDR3 is TGTGCCAGCAGCCTCGACAGGGGGAGCTCCTACGAGCAGTACTTC.

This clone appeared a single time. V is TRBV10-1 and J is TRBJ2-5, with D possibly TRBD2 on 6 matching bases. CDR3 length equals 13 residues. Germline V gives CDR1 WNHNN, CDR2 SYGVQD (reference sequence). V was cut by 0 bases and J by 7 bases, with 9 bases left in between. The CDR3 is CASSESGRGTQYF. The CDR3 DNA reads TGCGCCAGCAGTGAGTCCGGGCGGGGGACCCAGTACTTC.

The chain has TRBV27 and TRBJ1-5; 8 positions match TRBD1. Germline V gene lookup returns CDR1 MNHEY and CDR2 SMNVEV (reference sequence). The V and J ends lost 6 bases and 5 bases, in that order; junction bases with no gene match: 9. This CDR3 region has 15 residues. CDR3 residues: CASRTSGGLYQPQHF. Written as DNA, the CDR3 is TGTGCCAGCAGGACCTCAGGGGGCCTTTATCAGCCCCAGCATTTT.

The chain joins TRBV6-1 to TRBJ2-1, with 9 bases fitting TRBD1. Germline V gene sequence: CDR1 MNHNS, CDR2 SASEGT. The junction had 1 base not matched to a gene; V was cut back by 4 bases and J by 6 bases. This CDR3 has 13 amino acids. The CDR3 sequence is CASSATGGNEQFF. The CDR3 nucleotides read TGTGCCAGCAGTGCGACAGGGGGCAATGAGCAGTTCTTC.

The chain employs TRBV2 and TRBJ1-5; no definite D call. This CDR3 has 12 amino acids. Germline V gene sequence: CDR1 SNHLY, CDR2 FYNNEI. V was shortened by 8 bases and J by 6 bases, with 11 bases between the two germline ends. Here the CDR3 DNA reads TGTGCCAGCGCGGCCGGGGTTCAGCCCCAGCATTTT. Amino acids: CASAAGVQPQHF.

Concerning this clone itself: Distinct nucleotide sequences in the sample also encode this CDR3. Here the CDR3 reads CASSVTGGRETQYF. The CDR3 DNA sequence: TGTGCCAGCAGTGTCACGGGGGGGCGGGAGACCCAGTACTTC. This chain links TRBV6-1 with TRBJ2-5; 8 bases agree with TRBD2. Germline CDR1 and CDR2: MNHNS and SASEGT. J lost 5 bases, V lost 4 bases, and 6 bases had no gene match. The length of the CDR3 is 14 residues.

The chain employs TRBV29-1 and TRBJ2-7; 9 bases align to TRBD1. CDR3 length equals 13 residues. The V segment lost 8 bases and the J segment 5 bases; nucleotides outside the gene matches: 10. Germline V CDR1 and CDR2: SQVTM, ANQGSEA. This CDR3 reads CSHAGTGSHEQYF. The CDR3, as DNA: TGCAGCCATGCCGGGACAGGGTCCCACGAGCAGTACTTC.

The chain employs TRBV19 and TRBJ1-1; D is uncertain. The germline V gene encodes CDR1 LNHDA and CDR2 SQIVND (reference sequence). V was cut by 3 bases and J by 5 bases, with 10 bases left in between. The CDR3 runs 13 residues. The DNA of the CDR3 is TGTGCCAGTAGTATCCAGGCGGGGACTGAAGCTTTCTTT. Encoded protein: CASSIQAGTEAFF.

This chain joins TRBV28 and TRBJ2-7; tentative D call: TRBD2 (6 bases). Germline V gene sequence: CDR1 MDHEN, CDR2 SYDVKM. Trimming took 6 bases from V and 6 from J, leaving 18 bases between them. This CDR3 comprises 14 residues. Here the CDR3 reads CASSLTGVEGEQYF. The CDR3 DNA follows: TGTGCCAGCAGCCTAACGGGGGTGGAAGGCGAGCAGTACTTC.

Only a few counts were recorded for this clone. V usage is TRBV5-4 and J usage is TRBJ1-2; D unclear. V lost 3 bases and J lost 9, with 15 bases in between. The CDR3 is made up of 13 amino acids. Germline V gives CDR1 SGHNT, CDR2 YYREEE (reference sequence). The CDR3 is CASSSETARSYTF. Here the CDR3 DNA reads TGTGCCAGCAGCTCAGAGACGGCTAGAAGCTACACCTTC.

About this clone itself: Its ends do not fully match the called genes, so a read error is possible. The chain is built from TRBV6-4 and TRBJ2-7, with D perhaps TRBD2 (5 bases). This CDR3 has 15 amino acids. The germline V gene has CDR1 MRHNA and CDR2 SNTAGT. This CDR3 reads CASSGSAEAFGGATF. In DNA, the CDR3 is TGTGCCAGCAGTGGCTCCGCGGAGGCTTTTGGCGGTGCGACATTC.

The chain joins TRBV5-1 to TRBJ1-2; D gene unclear. Trimming took off 0 bases at V and 2 bases at J, with 5 bases between the two ends. Germline loops: CDR1 SGHRS, CDR2 YFSETQ. The CDR3 extends over 13 amino acids. The CDR3 sequence is CASSLEANYGYTF. DNA of the CDR3: TGCGCCAGCAGCTTGGAAGCGAACTATGGCTACACCTTC.

The chain has TRBV28 and TRBJ1-4; TRBD1 matches at 7 bases. From germline, CDR1 is MDHEN and CDR2 SYDVKM. Unmatched junction bases numbered 5, after V lost 3 bases and J lost 4 bases. The CDR3 extends over 15 amino acids. The CDR3 DNA sequence: TGTGCCAGCAGTTTGGGACAGCCACGTAATGAAAAACTGTTTTTT. Protein sequence: CASSLGQPRNEKLFF.

This rearrangement joins TRBV2 to TRBJ2-7; weak D call: TRBD1 (6 bases). The CDR3 covers 14 residues. CDR1 SNHLY and CDR2 FYNNEI come from the germline V gene. The V end lost 6 bases, the J end lost 3 bases, and 15 bases lay between the germline ends. The CDR3 loop is CASSKNRVNYEQYF. CDR3 sequence (DNA): TGTGCCAGCAGCAAAAACAGGGTGAACTACGAGCAGTACTTC.

This chain uses TRBV5-1 with TRBJ2-5; the D gene is possibly TRBD1 (5 bases). The DNA end favors TRBJ2-7, so the J call may be wrong. CDR1 and CDR2 from the germline V gene are SGHRS and YFSETQ. The CDR3 has 14 amino acids. The CDR3 nucleotides are TGCGCCAGCAGCTTGCCAGGGAACTCCTACGAGCAGTACTTC. Protein sequence: CASSLPGNSYEQYF.